This T cell receptor beta chain is drawn from a study of T cell responses to AZD1222 COVID-19 vaccine. The CDR3 is 14 amino acids. The V end was cut by 5 bases, the J end by 4 bases, with 14 bases between. Per the germline V gene, CDR1 is SGHAT and CDR2 is FQNNGV. The method was immunoSEQ multiplex PCR; TCRdb's version includes in-frame clones alone and lacks a portion of them. The table has around 150,000 clones, 80% to 95% seen once. The rearrangement uses TRBV11-2 and TRBJ2-5; maybe TRBD2 (5 bases). This clonotype originated in an adult who received the AZD1222 COVID-19 vaccine. Here the sequenced sample was peripheral blood, taken 28 days after the second AZD1222 dose. CDR3 nucleotides: TGTGCCAGCAGCGGCGATTCGGGGAGAGAGACCCAGTACTTC. Its translation: CASSGDSGRETQYF.